A selection of T cell receptor beta chains follows, all from one sample in a study of identical twins' blood T cells. Via MiXCR, TCRdb re-called the 5' RACE reads, giving one row per CDR3 protein. The table lists 350,000 to 400,000 distinct CDR3 sequences, roughly 27% of them singletons. The sample consisted of PBMCs. Receptor source: a woman aged 18 to 49 in good health. CDR3s include the opening cysteine and the closing phenylalanine or tryptophan. The D gene is left open where the match is weak. Clone size is not always given. Where it is, it says once, few, many or a class for expanded clones.

abundance	d_gene	v_gene	j_gene	CDR3nt	CDR3aa
medium-sized	TRBD2	TRBV6-4	TRBJ2-3	TGTGCCAGCAGTGAGCGGGGGGGCACAGATACGCAGTATTTT	CASSERGGTDTQYF
few	-	TRBV20-1	TRBJ1-5	TGCAGTGCTAGTCAAAACAGGGTTTCGGGAAGGCAGCCCCAGCATTTT	CSASQNRVSGRQPQHF
few	-	TRBV5-1	TRBJ2-2	TGCGCCAGCAGCCCCGGACAGAGGAACACCGGGGAGCTGTTTTTT	CASSPGQRNTGELFF
-	-	TRBV20-1	TRBJ2-7	TGCAGTGCTTCCGGGGCCAGGGAGCAGTACTTC	CSASGAREQYF
few	TRBD1	TRBV12-3/TRBV12-4	TRBJ1-1	TGTGCCAGCTTGGGACAGTTGAACACTGAAGCTTTCTTT	CASLGQLNTEAFF
many	TRBD2	TRBV20-1	TRBJ2-2	TGCAGTGCTAGGACTAGCTATACCGGGGAGCTGTTTTTT	CSARTSYTGELFF
-	TRBD2	TRBV11-2	TRBJ2-7	TGTGCCAGCCGTGTCCCGGGACTAGCGGACACCTCCTACGAGCAGTACTTC	CASRVPGLADTSYEQYF
few	TRBD2	TRBV20-1	TRBJ2-3	TGCAGTGCTAGAGCAACTAGCGGGAGTTACACAGATACGCAGTATTTT	CSARATSGSYTDTQYF
-	TRBD2	TRBV6-5	TRBJ2-5	TGTGCCAGCAGTTACGGGATTCTAGCGGGAGTGGAGACCCAGTACTTC	CASSYGILAGVETQYF
many	TRBD1	TRBV6-6	TRBJ1-1	TGTGCCAGCATTGGACAGGGGATCCCTGAAGCTTTCTTT	CASIGQGIPEAFF
-	TRBD1	TRBV20-1	TRBJ1-4	TGCAGTGCGCCCCCGAGGGACAGGGAGGAGGAAAAACTGTTTTTT	CSAPPRDREEEKLFF
many	-	TRBV18	TRBJ1-1	TGTGCCAGCTCACCTAGCGGAATCTACACTGAAGCTTTCTTT	CASSPSGIYTEAFF
-	TRBD1	TRBV6-2/TRBV6-3	TRBJ2-3	TGTGCCATCAGCCCGACAGGGGATACAGATACGCAGTATTTT	CAISPTGDTDTQYF
-	-	TRBV11-2	TRBJ1-5	TGTGCCAGCAGTTCGGTTATTCAGCCCCAGCATTTT	CASSSVIQPQHF
-	-	TRBV27	TRBJ1-5	TGTGCCAGCGGTCTAAGGGAAGGACAGTCCCAGCATTTT	CASGLREGQSQHF
few	-	TRBV20-1	TRBJ2-7	TGCAGTGCTACCTTAAATAACGAGCAGTACTTC	CSATLNNEQYF
few	-	TRBV6-4	TRBJ1-2	TGTGCCAGCAGCCCTTCGGGGGGTCTCGGCTATGGCTACACCTTC	CASSPSGGLGYGYTF
few	-	TRBV19	TRBJ2-1	TGTGCCAGTAGTACCGAGACTTACAATGAGCAGTTCTTC	CASSTETYNEQFF
-	-	TRBV7-2	TRBJ1-1	TGTGCCAGCAGCTTAGCAGGGATACTTAACACTGAAGCTTTCTTT	CASSLAGILNTEAFF
once	-	TRBV4-1	TRBJ1-5	-	CASSQVAGGNQPEHF
few	-	TRBV29-1	TRBJ2-5	TGCAGCGTTAGACAGTCGGGTGAGACCCAGTACTTC	CSVRQSGETQYF
-	TRBD1	TRBV20-1	TRBJ1-2	TGCAGTGCCCTCACAGGGGGTGGTTATGGCTACACCTTC	CSALTGGGYGYTF
-	-	TRBV3-1	TRBJ2-3	TGTGCCAGCAGCCTCCGACTGGGGAGCACAGATACGCAGTATTTT	CASSLRLGSTDTQYF
-	-	TRBV20-1	TRBJ1-2	TGCAGTGCTAGAGATACAGGGAACTATGGCTACACCTTC	CSARDTGNYGYTF
-	TRBD2	TRBV5-1	TRBJ2-3	TGCGCCAGCAGCTTCACGGGAGGGCTGCAGGATACGCAGTATTTT	CASSFTGGLQDTQYF
few	TRBD1	TRBV5-5	TRBJ2-2	TGTGCCAGCAGCTACCATAGACAGGGTGTCACCGGGGAGCTGTTTTTT	CASSYHRQGVTGELFF
-	TRBD2	TRBV29-1	TRBJ2-5	TGCAGCATAGGGACTAGCGGCCAAGAGACCCAGTACTTC	CSIGTSGQETQYF
-	-	TRBV6-5	TRBJ1-1	TGTGCCAGCAGACACAGGGCTAACACTGAAGCTTTCTTT	CASRHRANTEAFF
many	-	TRBV6-1	TRBJ1-2	TGTGCCAGCAGTGAATCGGCAAACTATGGCTACACCTTC	CASSESANYGYTF
many	-	TRBV5-6	TRBJ1-1	TGTGCCAGCCGGAGTACAGGGACCACTGAAGCTTTCTTT	CASRSTGTTEAFF
many	TRBD1	TRBV10-3	TRBJ1-2	TGTGCCATGGCACCGGGACAGGGCCTTAACTATGGCTACACCTTC	CAMAPGQGLNYGYTF
-	-	TRBV14	TRBJ1-5	TGTGCCAGCAGCCAAGGGATGGGGGTGCCCCAGCATTTT	CASSQGMGVPQHF
-	TRBD1	TRBV18	TRBJ1-2	TGTGCCAGCTCAGGGGACAGGGTCGGTGGCTACACCTTC	CASSGDRVGGYTF
few	-	TRBV2	TRBJ1-1	TGTGCCAGCAAGGGGTCAATGAACACTGAAGCTTTCTTT	CASKGSMNTEAFF
many	TRBD1	TRBV6-6	TRBJ1-1	TGTGCCAGCAGTTTCGGGACAGCGGGCTTTGAAGCTTTCTTT	CASSFGTAGFEAFF
-	-	TRBV12-3/TRBV12-4	TRBJ1-2	TGTGCCAGCAGTTACTTGGTTGAGGCCTATGGCTACACCTTC	CASSYLVEAYGYTF
-	-	TRBV15	TRBJ1-1	TGTGCCACCAGTAAAATGGATAACACTGAAGCTTTCTTT	CATSKMDNTEAFF
-	TRBD2	TRBV9	TRBJ2-1	TGTGCCAGCAGCGCCGGGACTACCTACGACAATGAGCAGTTCTTC	CASSAGTTYDNEQFF
-	-	TRBV29-1	TRBJ1-5	TGCAGCGTAAGCCAGGGGTATAGCAATCAGCCCCAGCATTTT	CSVSQGYSNQPQHF
few	-	TRBV20-1	TRBJ1-1	TGCAGTGCTGAGGGGTTCACTGAAGCTTTCTTT	CSAEGFTEAFF
-	TRBD2	TRBV29-1	TRBJ2-5	TGCAGCGTTGTCCCCAGCGGGGTTCAAGAGACCCAGTACTTC	CSVVPSGVQETQYF
-	TRBD1	TRBV10-3	TRBJ1-5	TGTGCCATCAGGGAAACAGGGGAAGGCAATCAGCCCCAGCATTTT	CAIRETGEGNQPQHF
-	-	TRBV20-1	TRBJ2-5	TGCAGTGCTAGTTTTGTCAGCCCGGCCCAGTACTTC	CSASFVSPAQYF
-	-	TRBV5-1	TRBJ1-1	TGCGCCAGCAGCTCGACGGTTTTCGTGGGCACTGAAGCTTTCTTT	CASSSTVFVGTEAFF